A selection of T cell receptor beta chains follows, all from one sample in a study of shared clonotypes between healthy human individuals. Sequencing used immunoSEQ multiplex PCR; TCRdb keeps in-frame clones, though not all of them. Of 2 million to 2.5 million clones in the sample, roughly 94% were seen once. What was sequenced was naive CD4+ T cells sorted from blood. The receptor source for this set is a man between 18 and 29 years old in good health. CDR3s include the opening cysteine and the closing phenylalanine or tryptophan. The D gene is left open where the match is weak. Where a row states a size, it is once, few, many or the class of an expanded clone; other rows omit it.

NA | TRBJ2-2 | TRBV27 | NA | CASSLGSVPGELFF | TGTGCCAGCAGTTTAGGGAGCGTCCCCGGGGAGCTGTTTTTT
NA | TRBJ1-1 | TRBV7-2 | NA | CASSLDPGGNTEAFF | TGTGCCAGCAGCTTAGATCCTGGGGGGAACACTGAAGCTTTCTTT
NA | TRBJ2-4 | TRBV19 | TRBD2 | CASSFAGTRFKNIQYF | TGTGCCAGTAGTTTCGCCGGGACTAGATTCAAAAACATTCAGTACTTC
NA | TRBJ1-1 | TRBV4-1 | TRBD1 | CASSQPRDRITEAFF | TGCGCCAGCAGCCAACCCCGGGACAGGATCACTGAAGCTTTCTTT
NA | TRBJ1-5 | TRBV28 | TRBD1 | CASSFGGQGINSNQPQHF | TGTGCCAGCAGTTTTGGGGGACAGGGAATTAATAGCAATCAGCCCCAGCATTTT
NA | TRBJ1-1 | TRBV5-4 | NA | CASSPGGALGTEAFF | TGTGCCAGCAGCCCCGGGGGGGCTCTGGGGACTGAAGCTTTCTTT
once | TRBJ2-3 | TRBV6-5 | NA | CASCGGGTDTQYF | TGTGCCAGTTGTGGCGGAGGCACAGATACGCAGTATTTT
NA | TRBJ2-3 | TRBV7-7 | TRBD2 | CASSIAGGGDTQYF | TGTGCTAGCAGCATAGCGGGAGGTGGGGATACGCAGTATTTT
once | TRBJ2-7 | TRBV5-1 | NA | CASSLIDNSYEQYF | TGCGCCAGCAGCTTGATCGACAACTCCTACGAGCAGTACTTC
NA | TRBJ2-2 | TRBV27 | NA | CASSLGVPGTGELFF | TGTGCCAGCAGTTTAGGGGTGCCCGGCACCGGGGAGCTGTTTTTT
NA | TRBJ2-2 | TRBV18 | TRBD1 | CASSPLTGEAGELFF | TGTGCCAGCTCACCTTTGACAGGGGAGGCTGGGGAGCTGTTTTTT
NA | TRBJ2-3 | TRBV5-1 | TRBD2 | CASSLEPGTRVPDTQYF | TGCGCCAGCAGCTTGGAACCCGGGACTAGGGTTCCAGATACGCAGTATTTT
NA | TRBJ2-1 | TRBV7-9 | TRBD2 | CASSGSGGGSPTSYNEQFF | TGTGCCAGCAGCGGGAGCGGGGGGGGATCACCAACTTCCTACAATGAGCAGTTCTTC
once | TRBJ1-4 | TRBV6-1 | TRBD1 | CASSVRTQGAQGEKPFF | TGTGCCAGCAGTGTGCGAACCCAGGGGGCGCAGGGTGAAAAACCGTTTTTT
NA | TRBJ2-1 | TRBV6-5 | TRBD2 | CASWRAASGYNEQFF | TGTGCCAGCTGGCGGGCGGCTAGCGGCTACAATGAGCAGTTCTTC
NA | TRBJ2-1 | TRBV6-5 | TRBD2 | CASSRGLAGEQFF | TGTGCCAGCAGCCGAGGACTAGCCGGCGAGCAGTTCTTC
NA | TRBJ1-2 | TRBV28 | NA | CASSSQQVPYGYTF | TGTGCCAGCAGTTCCCAACAGGTCCCCTATGGCTACACCTTC
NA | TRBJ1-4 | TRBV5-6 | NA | CASSLDGAVGEKLFF | TGTGCCAGCAGCTTGGACGGGGCCGTCGGTGAAAAACTGTTTTTT
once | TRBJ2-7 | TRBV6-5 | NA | CASSTARVGDGEQYF | TGTGCCAGCAGCACCGCCCGGGTAGGAGATGGCGAGCAGTACTTC
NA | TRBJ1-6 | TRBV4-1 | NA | CASSQGAVYNSPLHF | TGCGCCAGCAGCCAAGGGGCAGTCTATAATTCACCCCTCCACTTT
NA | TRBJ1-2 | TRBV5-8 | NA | CASSFARGVNYGYTF | TGTGCCAGCAGTTTCGCGCGGGGGGTTAACTATGGCTACACCTTC
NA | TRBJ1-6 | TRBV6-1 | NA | CASSVRDGDSPLHF | TGTGCCAGCAGTGTCCGGGACGGGGATTCGCCCCTCCACTTT
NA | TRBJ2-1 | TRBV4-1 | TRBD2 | CASSQGTSGEYNEQFF | TGCGCCAGCAGCCAAGGGACTAGCGGAGAATACAATGAGCAGTTCTTC
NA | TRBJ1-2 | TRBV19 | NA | CASTRVGATNYGYTF | TGTGCCAGTACCCGAGTGGGAGCGACTAACTATGGCTACACCTTC
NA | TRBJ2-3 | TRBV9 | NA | CASSVEALASRTDTQYF | TGTGCCAGCAGCGTAGAAGCCCTGGCTAGTCGCACAGATACGCAGTATTTT
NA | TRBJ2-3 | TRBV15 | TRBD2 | CATSRGLAGKGTDTQYF | TGTGCCACCAGCAGGGGACTAGCGGGGAAGGGGACAGATACGCAGTATTTT
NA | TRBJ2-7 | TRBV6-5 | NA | CASSQGQYEQYF | TGTGCCAGCAGCCAGGGGCAATACGAGCAGTACTTC
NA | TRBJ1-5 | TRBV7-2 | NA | CASSSEREEPQHF | TGTGCCAGCAGCTCGGAGCGGGAGGAGCCCCAGCATTTT
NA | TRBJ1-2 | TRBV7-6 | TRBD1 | CASSLRQGDGYTF | TGTGCCAGCAGCTTAAGGCAGGGGGATGGCTACACCTTC
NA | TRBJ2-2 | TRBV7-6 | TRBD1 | CASSYRGHTGELFF | TGTGCCAGCAGCTACAGGGGGCACACCGGGGAGCTGTTTTTT
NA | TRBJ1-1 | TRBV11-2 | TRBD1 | CASSGRQGTTEAFF | TGTGCCAGCAGCGGAAGACAGGGGACAACTGAAGCTTTCTTT
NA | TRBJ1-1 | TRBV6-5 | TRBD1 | CASSYRQGSIAEAFF | TGTGCCAGCAGTTACCGACAGGGTAGTATCGCTGAAGCTTTCTTT
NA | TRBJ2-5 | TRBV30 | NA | CAWSEEETQYF | TGTGCCTGGAGTGAGGAGGAGACCCAGTACTTC
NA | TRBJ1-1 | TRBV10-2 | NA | CASREGTKNTEAFF | TGCGCCAGCAGGGAGGGAACAAAGAACACTGAAGCTTTCTTT
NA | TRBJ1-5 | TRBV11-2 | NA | CASSLDGWGNQPQHF | TGTGCCAGCAGCTTAGATGGGTGGGGCAATCAGCCCCAGCATTTT
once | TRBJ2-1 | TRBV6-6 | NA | CASKAGSSYNEQFF | TGTGCCAGCAAGGCGGGGAGCTCCTACAATGAGCAGTTCTTC
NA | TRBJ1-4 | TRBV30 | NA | CAWSVLMGDGEKLFF | TGTGCCTGGAGTGTACTTATGGGAGATGGTGAAAAACTGTTTTTT
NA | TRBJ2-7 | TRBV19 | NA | CASSRQVFKDEQYF | TGTGCCAGTAGTAGACAGGTTTTTAAGGACGAGCAGTACTTC
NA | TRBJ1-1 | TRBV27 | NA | CASSLVPSNTEAFF | TGTGCCAGCAGTTTGGTCCCCAGTAACACTGAAGCTTTCTTT
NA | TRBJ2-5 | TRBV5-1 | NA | CASRDDPSAGTQYF | TGCGCCAGCCGTGACGACCCATCGGCGGGGACCCAGTACTTC
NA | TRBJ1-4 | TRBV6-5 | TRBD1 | CASSYRTGDEKLFF | TGTGCCAGCAGTTATAGGACAGGGGATGAAAAACTGTTTTTT
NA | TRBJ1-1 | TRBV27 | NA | CASSFFYNTEAFF | TGTGCCAGCAGTTTTTTTTATAACACTGAAGCTTTCTTT
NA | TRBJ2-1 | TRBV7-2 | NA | CASSLDYSEQFF | TGTGCCAGCAGCCTGGACTATTCTGAGCAGTTCTTC
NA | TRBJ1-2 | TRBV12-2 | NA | CASRLNRGPLYGYTF | TGTGCAAGTCGCTTAAACAGGGGGCCGCTCTATGGCTACACCTTC
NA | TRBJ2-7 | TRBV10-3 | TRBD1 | CAISVLAGGSYEQYF | TGTGCCATCAGTGTGTTAGCAGGGGGATCCTACGAGCAGTACTTC
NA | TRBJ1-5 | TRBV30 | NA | CAWSFDRNQPQHF | TGTGCCTGGAGTTTTGACAGAAATCAGCCCCAGCATTTT
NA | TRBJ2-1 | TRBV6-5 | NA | CASSYRASVSYNEQFF | TGTGCCAGCAGTTACCGGGCTTCCGTCTCCTACAATGAGCAGTTCTTC